This T cell receptor beta chain originates from a study of beta chain features in type 1 diabetes. On the study more broadly: Sorted cell examination encompassed about 110,000,000 cells across all samples.

TCRB transcripts that were expressed got sequenced, as all of the isolated RNA had been reverse transcribed. Some clones are missing from TCRdb's copy, which holds only in-frame ones; the method was immunoSEQ multiplex PCR. In the table there are about 620,000 clones, roughly 16% of which are singletons. The receptor was derived from a man younger than 35 in good health. The sample taken for sequencing was naive CD4+ T cells from blood.

CDR3 sequence reads: CASSVGLGGSDTQYF. The CDR3 nucleotides read TGTGCCAGCAGCGTAGGACTAGGAGGATCAGATACGCAGTATTTT. The rearrangement joins TRBV9 to TRBJ2-3; weak D call: TRBD2 (6 bases). Germline V gives CDR1 SGDLS, CDR2 YYNGEE. The CDR3 runs 15 residues. Trimming stripped 0 bases from V and 4 bases from J, with 12 bases between.